Included here is one TCR beta chain sequence, with context. Trimming took 1 base from V and 5 from J, leaving 6 bases between them. Germline V CDR1 and CDR2: SGHTA, FQGNSA. The CDR3 totals 14 residues. These data are taken from a study of blood T cell repertoires in COVID-19. Sequenced by immunoSEQ multiplex PCR; TCRdb stores in-frame clones only, minus some. Found here are approximately 200,000 clones, roughly 82% of them singletons; the top ten hold more than 7.5%. Sequencing used PBMCs or T cells enriched from blood (not recorded which). The chain carries TRBV7-2 and TRBJ1-6; D call uncertain. The sequence was obtained from a woman aged 25 to 39 who had recovered from COVID-19. CDR3: CASSLVVNNSPLHF. For the CDR3, the DNA is TGTGCCAGCAGCTTAGTAGTCAATAATTCACCCCTCCACTTT.